A selection of T cell receptor beta chains follows, all from one sample in a study of a mutant IDH1 vaccine in newly diagnosed glioma. Only in-frame clones appear in the TCRdb table, and some are missing; sequencing was by immunoSEQ multiplex PCR. The table has some 87,000 clones, around 77% seen once; the top ten hold approximately 7.6%. The sequences come from PBMCs, collected from a glioma patient treated with radiotherapy, temozolomide or both. The source of these receptors is a man aged 40-49 years with glioma. Both conserved end residues are part of each CDR3. Each record gives: J gene, V gene, CDR3 protein.

>TRBJ1-3|TRBV5-4
CASSSGRSGNTIYF
>TRBJ2-7|TRBV10-3
CAIRDRGNEQYF
>TRBJ1-3|TRBV28
CASKGQGAAGNTIYF
>TRBJ2-6|TRBV6-5
CASSRDRAGANVLTF
>TRBJ1-5|TRBV28
CASGPGYQPQHF
>TRBJ2-5|TRBV5-1
CASSLEAETQYF
>TRBJ1-2|TRBV19
CASKDPGGRTNYGYTF
>TRBJ2-3|TRBV4-3
CASSQGRGLGYTDTQYF
>TRBJ2-3|TRBV13
CASSLVPADTQYF
>TRBJ2-2|TRBV18
CASSPGLAPLTGELFF
>TRBJ2-7|TRBV5-1
CASSPGHDFYEQYF
>TRBJ1-3|TRBV5-4
CASSLDQGPAGNTIYF
>TRBJ2-1|TRBV5-1
CASSPDRGRANEQFF
>TRBJ1-1|TRBV7-2
CASRRNTEAFF
>TRBJ2-1|TRBV5-1
CASSLGQGVNEQFF
>TRBJ2-1|TRBV6-5
CASSYSWQGAYNEQFF
>TRBJ2-5|TRBV18
CASSQARVGETQYF
>TRBJ1-3|TRBV7-2
CASSLAVSSGNTIYF
>TRBJ2-7|TRBV13
CASNVGNLGPVGEQYF
>TRBJ1-1|TRBV19
CACSFLGAGPNTEAFF
>TRBJ1-1|TRBV7-2
CATGQGPFAEAFF
>NA|TRBV7-2
CASSLARGSYEQYF
>TRBJ2-4|TRBV27
CASSLGTKNIQYF
>TRBJ2-2|TRBV5-6
CASSLIGAGGELFF
>TRBJ1-1|TRBV2
CASSEALRTNTEAFF
>TRBJ2-2|TRBV10-3
CAISEAGTANTGELFF
>TRBJ1-1|TRBV19
CASSSDRGRNTEAFF
>TRBJ2-2|TRBV5-4
CASSSWLAGVGGELFF
>TRBJ1-6|TRBV6-1
CASNPGHLNSPLHF
>TRBJ1-2|TRBV28
CASSLEFNYGYTF